Shown below are 3 T cell receptor beta chains from a single sample sequenced in a study of a mutant IDH1 vaccine in newly diagnosed glioma (dated by TCRdb to 2020 to 2022). Their antigen targets remain unknown. The library relied on the immunoSEQ multiplex PCR assay. TCRdb mirrors the immuneACCESS table, restricted to in-frame sequences. Some clones are absent from its copies; in checked studies, under half trace to an unresolved V gene, and the reason for the others is unknown. The sample contains around 69,000 clones, more than 85% of them found a single time. The top ten clones comprise 2% to 2.5% of the sample. The time point label for this specimen denotes: week 35, safety follow-up. Every vaccine dose consisted of 300 ug of a 20-mer mutant IDH1 peptide in Montanide, administered subcutaneously together with topical imiquimod. Sequencing was performed on PBMCs, taken from a glioma patient whose treatment included an IDH1 peptide vaccine. Receptor source: a man aged 25 to 45 with glioma.

This CDR3 is CASSAPRTGHGNYEQYF. For the CDR3, the DNA is TGTGCCAGCAGTGCCCCTCGAACAGGGCACGGGAACTACGAGCAGTACTTC. V gene TRBV6-1 combines with J gene TRBJ2-7; D perhaps matches TRBD1 (6 bases). V lost 4 bases and J 3 bases, leaving 22 bases between the germline ends. Germline V lookup: CDR1 MNHNS, CDR2 SASEGT. The CDR3 extends over 17 amino acids.

The chain recombines TRBV5-4 with TRBJ2-7, with D tentatively TRBD1 or TRBD2 (6 bases each). This CDR3 contains 15 residues. V shed 6 bases and J shed 1 base, with 17 bases lying between them. Germline CDR1 reads SGHNT; CDR2 reads YYREEE (reference sequence). CDR3 bases: TGTGCCAGCACCCTGGACGGGGGCCGATCCTACGAGCAGTACTTC. Protein sequence: CASTLDGGRSYEQYF. Complete variable domain (other parts from reference TRBV5-4 and TRBJ2-7): ETGVTQSPTHLIKTRGQQVTLRCSSQSGHNTVSWYQQALGQGPQFIFQYYREEENGRGNFPPRFSGLQFPNYSSELNVNALELDDSALYLCASTLDGGRSYEQYFGPGTRLTVT.

The chain joins TRBV5-1 to TRBJ1-1, with D maybe TRBD1 (5 bases). Per germline, CDR1 SGHRS and CDR2 YFSETQ. V was pared by 3 bases and J by 5 bases, with 14 bases between. The CDR3 has 14 residues. The CDR3 bases are TGCGCCAGCAGCTCATCAGGGATGAGTACTGAAGCTTTCTTT. Translating gives CASSSSGMSTEAFF.